This TCR beta chain was documented in a study of cytomegalovirus exposure and HLA in healthy donors. Regarding this clone: Its antigen is still unknown.

60 Vbeta and 13 Jbeta primers were used in PCR. Using immunoSEQ multiplex PCR, the repertoire was profiled, and TCRdb retains in-frame clones only, with some absent. The data hold about 150,000 clones, with over 75% observed a single time. V was cut by 1 base and J by 2 bases, with 10 bases left in between. The CDR3 sequence is 15 residues long. The germline V gene encodes CDR1 SGHTA and CDR2 FQGNSA. Study-level findings and limits: Per a later analysis, about 17,000 TCR beta sequences showed association with HLA alleles at 0.05 false discovery rate. Across donors, presence/absence analyses took sequencing depth to be roughly uniform.

The source of this sequence is a woman aged 40 to 50 in good health and CMV-seropositive. The chain carries TRBV7-2 and TRBJ2-3, with D unresolved. Specimen: PBMCs. The CDR3 DNA is TGTGCCAGCAGCTTAGTGGGCTTTAACACAGATACGCAGTATTTT. Its translation is CASSLVGFNTDTQYF.